The 9 T cell receptor beta chains presented below share a single source sample, sequenced in a study of blood T cell repertoires in COVID-19. The protocol was immunoSEQ multiplex PCR, while the TCRdb copy is restricted to in-frame clones and leaves out a portion. The table includes about 220,000 clones, 82% detected once. Sequenced: PBMCs or T cells enriched from blood (not recorded which). These receptors all come from a woman aged 60-75 years who had recovered from COVID-19.

This clone was seen once. The rearrangement joins TRBV6-5 to TRBJ1-1; D perhaps matches TRBD1 (6 bases). Germline CDR1 reads MNHEY; CDR2 reads SVGAGI. Trimming shortened V by 11 bases and J by 0 bases, and 13 bases separated the two germline ends. The CDR3 contains 13 residues. CDR3 sequence: CACKGDMNTEAFF. Written as DNA, the CDR3 is TGTGCCTGCAAGGGGGATATGAACACTGAAGCTTTCTTT.

The chain couples TRBV18 to TRBJ1-1, with D perhaps matching TRBD1 (6 bases). In germline, CDR1 is KGHSH, CDR2 LQKENI. The CDR3 has 15 amino acids. V was trimmed by 1 base and J by 7 bases, leaving 16 bases between them. CDR3: CASSPLGRGDGEAFF. Here the CDR3 DNA reads TGTGCCAGCTCACCACTCGGCAGGGGTGATGGTGAAGCTTTCTTT.

This chain uses TRBV7-2 with TRBJ2-7; 7 bases match TRBD1. CDR3 length equals 14 residues. Germline CDR1 and CDR2: SGHTA and FQGNSA. J was trimmed by 7 bases and V by 5 bases; bases with no gene match: 11. CDR3 coding DNA: TGTGCCAGCAGCCCGCAGACAGGGTCTCGGGAGCAGTACTTC. This translates into CASSPQTGSREQYF.

The chain uses TRBV9 and TRBJ2-3, with TRBD1 as a possible D gene (6 bases). This CDR3 has 14 amino acids. Germline assignment: CDR1 SGDLS and CDR2 YYNGEE. Trimming cost V 4 bases and J 2 bases, with 11 bases left between them. The CDR3, as DNA: TGTGCCAGCAGCCCACGACAGGACACAGATACGCAGTATTTT. Protein: CASSPRQDTDTQYF.

The gene calls are TRBV7-9 and TRBJ1-4, with D possibly matching TRBD1 (6 bases). The germline V gene encodes CDR1 SEHNR and CDR2 FQNEAQ (reference sequence). Trimming removed 4 bases from V and 5 bases from J, with 8 bases in between. This CDR3 contains 13 residues. CDR3 region: CASSSQGNEKLFF. CDR3 bases: TGTGCCAGCAGCTCTCAGGGGAATGAAAAACTGTTTTTT.

The chain recombines TRBV2 with TRBJ1-5; perhaps TRBD1 as D (5 bases). This CDR3 contains 14 residues. CDR1 is SNHLY and CDR2 is FYNNEI in the germline V gene. V was shortened by 6 bases and J by 6 bases, with 15 bases between the two germline ends. For the CDR3, the DNA is TGTGCCAGCAGGGGGCGACAGTACAGTCAGCCCCAGCATTTT. Translation: CASRGRQYSQPQHF.

The chain couples TRBV5-6 to TRBJ1-2; D is unresolved. Per germline, CDR1 SGHDT and CDR2 YYEEEE. V lost 3 bases and J lost 9, with 18 bases in between. The CDR3 has 14 amino acids. For the CDR3, the DNA is TGTGCCAGCAGCTGGAAGGATGGAGTCAGAAGCTACACCTTC. Translation gives CASSWKDGVRSYTF.

This chain connects TRBV9 to TRBJ1-1; D perhaps matches TRBD1 (5 bases). Germline V gene lookup returns CDR1 SGDLS and CDR2 YYNGEE. The V end was cut by 3 bases, the J end by 2 bases, with 11 bases between. The CDR3 length is 14 residues. In DNA form, the CDR3 reads TGTGCCAGCAGCGCTTTCAGGGAAAACACTGAAGCTTTCTTT. Amino acids: CASSAFRENTEAFF.

The gene calls are TRBV3-1 (or the pseudogene TRBV3-2) and TRBJ1-1; D uncertain. The V gene lost 2 bases and the J gene lost 4 bases, with 11 bases spanning the gap. Germline lookup yields CDR1 LGHDT and CDR2 YNNKEL (reference sequence). This CDR3 has 14 amino acids. CDR3 sequence: CASSQKGRATEAFF. The CDR3 DNA sequence: TGTGCCAGCAGCCAAAAAGGGCGGGCCACTGAAGCTTTCTTT.